This T cell receptor (beta chain) was identified in a study of blood T cell repertoires in COVID-19. Study information: Both acute and convalescent COVID-19 samples were obtained from the United States, Italy and Spain. The cDNA or gDNA used as material had been derived from T cells, B-cell-depleted T cells, or PBMCs.

This clone was recorded only once. Authors' data handling: Amplifying reference gene primers gave estimates of nucleated cell counts. Assay: immunoSEQ multiplex PCR; the TCRdb copy retains only in-frame clones and omits some. V, J and clone size are taken as reported in that table, and D and trimming were inferred from the DNA itself. The table includes about 210,000 clones, around 83% detected once. In germline, CDR1 is KGHDR, CDR2 SFDVKD. V dropped 4 bases and J dropped 5; count of bases not matched to a gene: 5. The CDR3 is made up of 15 amino acids. The sequencing input was peripheral blood. The receptor comes from a woman aged 50 to 60 with acute or convalescent COVID-19. The genes are TRBV24-1 and TRBJ2-1, with 9 bases matching TRBD1. CDR3 loop: CATSDAGQGDNEQFF. CDR3 nucleotides: TGTGCCACCAGTGACGCGGGACAGGGCGACAATGAGCAGTTCTTC.